The 8 T cell receptor beta chains below all came from one sample that was sequenced in a study of blood T cells in healthy people across ages. The second PCR ran about 6 to 12 cycles with a sample-barcoded 5' primer and J-beta primers. Via MiXCR, TCRdb re-called the 5' RACE reads, giving one row per CDR3 protein. The sample includes about 2 million distinct CDR3 sequences, approximately 50% of them seen just once. The sequencing input was blood. The receptors come from a woman in her thirties or forties in good health.

The sample holds a few counts of this clonotype. This sequence joins TRBV3-1 and TRBJ2-5, with D uncertain. The V gene's germline CDR1 is LGHDT and CDR2 YNNKEL (reference sequence). This CDR3 contains 16 residues. Between the trimmed V and J ends, which lost 4 bases and 0 bases, there was a span of 15 bases. CDR3 sequence: CASSPETTTDQETQYF. The CDR3 nucleotides read TGTGCCAGCAGCCCCGAAACCACTACCGACCAAGAGACCCAGTACTTC.

CDR3 sequence: CASSLSGVGTDTQYF. Here the CDR3 DNA reads TGTGCCAGCAGTTTAAGCGGGGTCGGAACAGATACGCAGTATTTT. The genes are TRBV28 and TRBJ2-3; 7 bases agree with TRBD2. The CDR3 length is 15 residues. Germline CDR1 reads MDHEN; CDR2 reads SYDVKM. V lost 2 bases to trimming and J lost 3 bases; unmatched junction nucleotides: 5.

The V and J genes are TRBV9 and TRBJ2-1; 9 positions match TRBD2. V lost 0 bases, J lost 5 bases, and 9 bases stayed unmatched. Germline values: CDR1 SGDLS, CDR2 YYNGEE. The length of the CDR3 is 17 residues. The CDR3 loop reads CASSVGGGGASNNEQFF. In DNA form, the CDR3 reads TGTGCCAGCAGCGTAGGGGGCGGGGGGGCAAGCAACAATGAGCAGTTCTTC.

This clonotype showed up just a few times. The J gene is TRBJ2-7, the V gene TRBV28; D unresolved. The CDR3 totals 14 residues. CDR1 and CDR2 from the germline V gene are MDHEN and SYDVKM. V was trimmed by 4 bases and J by 2 bases, leaving 12 bases between them. CDR3: CASSSGPPTYEQYF. CDR3 bases: TGTGCCAGCAGTTCGGGTCCTCCCACCTACGAGCAGTACTTC.

V usage is TRBV10-2 and J usage is TRBJ2-6; a possible D gene is TRBD1 (5 bases). From germline, CDR1 is WSHSY and CDR2 SAAADI. The V end was cut by 4 bases, the J end by 0 bases, with 10 bases between. The CDR3 has 16 amino acids. The CDR3 protein is CASSAAGPSGANVLTF. In DNA form, the CDR3 reads TGCGCCAGCAGTGCCGCAGGGCCCTCTGGGGCCAACGTCCTGACTTTC.

This rearrangement joins TRBV4-2 to TRBJ1-1; D is perhaps TRBD1 (6 bases). The germline gives CDR1 LGHNA, CDR2 YNFKEQ. CDR3 length: 15 amino acids. Trimming shortened V by 1 base and J by 6 bases, and 15 bases separated the two germline ends. CDR3 protein: CASSQAPGAGAEAFF. CDR3 DNA sequence: TGTGCCAGCAGCCAAGCGCCAGGGGCCGGGGCTGAAGCTTTCTTT.

The genes are TRBV20-1 and TRBJ2-5, with 7 bases aligning to TRBD2. The CDR3 runs to 15 residues. Trimming removed 0 bases from V and 2 bases from J; junction bases left unmatched: 6. Germline lookup yields CDR1 DFQATT and CDR2 SNEGSKA (reference sequence). CDR3 coding DNA: TGCAGTGCTAGAGATCTCGGCGGGAGTCAAGAGACCCAGTACTTC. Encoded protein: CSARDLGGSQETQYF.

The chain employs TRBV20-1 and TRBJ2-3; TRBD2 matches 9 bases. V shed 6 bases and J 8 bases; nucleotides not matched to a gene: 15. CDR1 DFQATT and CDR2 SNEGSKA come from the germline V gene (reference sequence). The CDR3 extends over 15 amino acids. CDR3 loop: CSAPEPRGGHVTQYF. The CDR3 nucleotides read TGCAGTGCCCCAGAGCCGCGGGGGGGCCATGTTACGCAGTATTTT.